This T cell receptor beta chain was sequenced in a study of blood T cells in healthy people across ages. The germline V and J ends were trimmed by 0 bases and 3 bases, with 19 bases remaining between them. Germline-derived CDR1 and CDR2 are SGHRS and YFSETQ. The CDR3 is 17 amino acids. A second roughly 6 to 11 cycle PCR used barcoded and J-beta primers. TCRdb redid the calling of the 5' RACE reads with MiXCR, one entry per CDR3 protein. The table includes 800,000 to 950,000 distinct CDR3 sequences, 45% to 50% detected once. J is TRBJ2-7 and V is TRBV5-1; possibly TRBD1 for D (7 bases). This clonotype was obtained from a man aged 25-45 years in good health. The sequencing sample was made of blood. CDR3 nucleotide sequence: TGCGCCAGCAGCTTGGGACAGGGCGGAGGGAGTTTCTACGAGCAGTACTTC. Translating gives CASSLGQGGGSFYEQYF.